Listed here are 27 T cell receptor beta chains from one sample, sequenced in a study of blood T cell repertoires in COVID-19. Only in-frame clones appear in the TCRdb table, and some are missing; sequencing was by immunoSEQ multiplex PCR. The table has 200,000 to 250,000 clones, roughly 85% seen once; the top ten hold 0.98%. Source material: peripheral blood. The receptors derive from a man aged 40-50 years with acute or convalescent COVID-19.

This clone has just one count. Other DNA sequences of this sample code for an identical CDR3. This sequence joins TRBV27 and TRBJ1-4; D uncertain. CDR3 length equals 15 residues. V dropped 1 base and J dropped 2 bases, with 8 bases sitting between them. CDR1 is MNHEY, CDR2 SMNVEV, per germline (reference sequence). DNA of the CDR3: TGTGCCAGCAGTTTATGGGCAGGTACTAATGAAAAACTGTTTTTT. This encodes CASSLWAGTNEKLFF. The full variable domain, its missing parts supplied by reference TRBV27 and TRBJ1-4, is EAQVTQNPRYLITVTGKKLTVTCSQNMNHEYMSWYRQDPGLGLRQIYYSMNVEVTDKGDVPEGYKVSRKEKRNFPLILESPSPNQTSLYFCASSLWAGTNEKLFFGSGTQLSVL.

The genes are TRBV6-5 and TRBJ1-2; the D gene is possibly TRBD1 (5 bases). Trimming removed 6 bases from V and 5 bases from J, with 16 bases in between. The length of the CDR3 is 14 residues. Germline lookup yields CDR1 MNHEY and CDR2 SVGAGI. The CDR3 protein is CASRDSDIFYGYTF. The DNA of the CDR3 is TGTGCCAGCAGAGACTCGGACATCTTTTATGGCTACACCTTC.

The sample holds one count of this clone. Other DNA sequences in the sample encode the same CDR3. The V gene is TRBV3-1 (or the pseudogene TRBV3-2), the J gene TRBJ1-2, with D maybe TRBD1 (6 bases). This CDR3 has 13 residues. Trimming removed 4 bases at V and 2 bases at J, with 8 bases between. Germline assignment: CDR1 LGHDT and CDR2 YNNKEL (reference sequence). The CDR3 DNA reads TGTGCCAGCAGCCGCACAGGGAACTATGGCTACACCTTC. It encodes CASSRTGNYGYTF.

In this sample, this clone turned up a few times. The rearrangement joins TRBV3-1 (or the pseudogene TRBV3-2) to TRBJ1-6; 11 bases fit TRBD1. With V trimmed by 5 bases and J by 10 bases, 7 bases remained unmatched. The length of the CDR3 is 15 residues. Germline CDR1 is LGHDT and CDR2 is YNNKEL (reference sequence). This CDR3 reads CASSSTGTGGSPLHF. CDR3 DNA sequence: TGTGCCAGCAGCTCCACCGGGACAGGGGGGTCACCCCTCCACTTT.

This clone was detected only once. V and J are TRBV27 and TRBJ2-7; no firm D call. CDR3 length: 13 amino acids. Germline V gives CDR1 MNHEY, CDR2 SMNVEV (reference sequence). The V end lost 3 bases, the J end lost 4 bases, and 10 bases lay between the germline ends. CDR3 loop: CASSFGFLYEQYF. The CDR3 DNA is TGTGCCAGCAGTTTCGGGTTTTTGTACGAGCAGTACTTC.

The rearrangement links TRBV19 to TRBJ1-1; 9 bases are a match to TRBD1. With V trimmed by 4 bases and J by 4 bases, 7 bases remained unmatched. The CDR3 is 15 amino acids. Germline V gives CDR1 LNHDA, CDR2 SQIVND (reference sequence). CDR3 sequence (DNA): TGTGCCAGTAGTACCCGGGACAGGGTGGGCACTGAAGCTTTCTTT. Translated, it gives CASSTRDRVGTEAFF.

This clone showed up just once. The chain recombines TRBV24-1 with TRBJ1-1; TRBD1 might be the D (6 bases). The CDR3 sequence is 16 residues long. Germline V gene lookup returns CDR1 KGHDR and CDR2 SFDVKD. V was cut by 5 bases and J by 1 base, with 16 bases left in between. CDR3 sequence reads: CATSVRPKTGNTEAFF. The CDR3 nucleotides are TGTGCCACCAGTGTCCGCCCTAAGACAGGGAACACTGAAGCTTTCTTT.

This sequence joins TRBV7-2 and TRBJ1-6, with TRBD1 matching 7 bases. The CDR3 spans 15 residues. J lost 6 bases, V lost 7 bases, and 9 bases had no gene match. Germline V gene sequence: CDR1 SGHTA, CDR2 FQGNSA. The CDR3 reads CASTLSTGSNSPLHF. CDR3 nucleotide sequence: TGTGCCAGCACCCTTTCGACAGGGTCTAATTCACCCCTCCACTTT.

J is TRBJ1-2 and V is TRBV2, with 12 bases matching TRBD1. CDR1 is SNHLY and CDR2 is FYNNEI in the germline V gene. The CDR3 runs to 15 residues. J was trimmed by 8 bases and V by 6 bases; bases with no gene match: 10. CDR3 DNA sequence: TGTGCCAGCAGGGACCCGGGACAGGGGGCGTTCGGCTACACCTTC. Translating it yields CASRDPGQGAFGYTF.

DNA for the CDR3: TGTGCCAGCAGCTTATCAGGGGGAGTGGAGACCCAGTACTTC. It is translated as CASSLSGGVETQYF. The chain has TRBV5-8 and TRBJ2-5, with TRBD1 matching over 7 bases. The germline CDR1 and CDR2 sequences are SGHTS and YDEGEE. The CDR3 spans 14 residues. V lost 2 bases and J lost 5; bases outside the gene matches: 6.

This chain connects TRBV19 to TRBJ1-2, with D uncertain. The germline V and J ends were trimmed by 5 bases and 8 bases, with 18 bases remaining between them. Germline assignment: CDR1 LNHDA and CDR2 SQIVND (reference sequence). The CDR3 has 14 amino acids. DNA for the CDR3: TGTGCCAGTAGTCCAAGGTCACCGGGTTCGGGCTACACCTTC. Its translation is CASSPRSPGSGYTF.

The V and J genes are TRBV28 and TRBJ1-1; 7 positions match TRBD1. Germline lookup yields CDR1 MDHEN and CDR2 SYDVKM. CDR3 size: 11 residues. J lost 6 bases, V lost 10 bases, and 5 bases had no gene match. The CDR3: CATSDRAEAFF. CDR3 in DNA: TGTGCCACCTCAGACAGGGCTGAAGCTTTCTTT.

The gene calls are TRBV6-6 and TRBJ1-1, with D unresolved. Germline values: CDR1 MNHNY, CDR2 SVGAGI (reference sequence). The ends were cut back, 2 bases at V and 0 bases at J, with 7 bases in the middle. This CDR3 spans 14 amino acids. The chain's CDR3 is CASSYLQLNTEAFF. CDR3 nucleotides: TGTGCCAGCAGTTACCTACAGTTGAACACTGAAGCTTTCTTT.

This sequence joins TRBV27 and TRBJ2-7; 10 positions agree with TRBD1. V shed 3 bases, J shed 9 bases, and the junction held 8 bases outside the gene matches. CDR1 and CDR2 (germline): MNHEY, SMNVEV (reference sequence). The CDR3 length is 14 residues. In DNA form, the CDR3 reads TGTGCCAGCAGTTTGGACAGGGGGGTACTAGTGCAGTACTTC. Its translation: CASSLDRGVLVQYF.

The J gene is TRBJ2-7, the V gene TRBV12-3 or TRBV12-4; D not resolved. The CDR3 totals 13 residues. The V end was cut by 6 bases, the J end by 0 bases, with 9 bases between. As DNA, the CDR3 is TGTGCCAGCAGGCAACAGTCCTCCTACGAGCAGTACTTC. This encodes CASRQQSSYEQYF.

The V gene is TRBV5-1, the J gene TRBJ1-5; 7 bases are a match to TRBD1. The V gene end was trimmed by 4 bases and the J gene end by 0 bases; junction bases not matched to a gene: 4. This CDR3 has 15 amino acids. Germline loops: CDR1 SGHRS, CDR2 YFSETQ. The CDR3 is CASSPTGVSNQPQHF. The CDR3 DNA is TGCGCCAGCAGCCCTACAGGGGTTAGCAATCAGCCCCAGCATTTT.

This clone appeared a few times. V usage is TRBV6-2 or TRBV6-3 and J usage is TRBJ1-2; D possibly corresponds to TRBD1 (5 bases). Looked up from germline, CDR1 is MNHEY and CDR2 is SVGEGT. This CDR3 has 16 amino acids. Trimming stripped 2 bases from V and 2 bases from J, with 15 bases between. DNA for the CDR3: TGTGCCAGCAGTTACGACCCCCGGGGGGAGAACTATGGCTACACCTTC. It yields the protein CASSYDPRGENYGYTF.

The V call is TRBV18, the J call TRBJ2-5, with 10 bases aligning to TRBD1. Germline V gives CDR1 KGHSH, CDR2 LQKENI. The CDR3 totals 18 residues. The trim removed 3 bases at V and 4 bases at J, leaving 14 bases unmatched. In DNA, the CDR3 is TGTGCCAGCTCACCGGTAGGCCCGGGACAGGGGTACCGAGAGACCCAGTACTTC. Residues: CASSPVGPGQGYRETQYF. The variable domain in full, with the rest retrieved from reference TRBV18 and TRBJ2-5, is NAGVMQNPRHLVRRRGQEARLRCSPMKGHSHVYWYRQLPEEGLKFMVYLQKENIIDESGMPKERFSAEFPKEGPSILRIQQVVRGDSAAYFCASSPVGPGQGYRETQYFGPGTRLLVL.

The rearrangement uses TRBV27 and TRBJ2-1, with D perhaps matching TRBD1 (5 bases). The CDR3 covers 15 residues. V lost 5 bases and J 0 bases, leaving 11 bases between the germline ends. Per germline, CDR1 MNHEY and CDR2 SMNVEV (reference sequence). In nucleotides, the CDR3 is TGTGCCAGCAGTGCCGACAGAAGCTCCTACAATGAGCAGTTCTTC. This codes for CASSADRSSYNEQFF.

The J gene is TRBJ2-1, the V gene TRBV7-2; 13 bases agree with TRBD2. Germline CDR1 SGHTA, CDR2 FQGNSA. Losses at the gene ends were 7 bases for V and 9 bases for J; bases not matched to a gene: 9. This CDR3 spans 15 amino acids. The CDR3 coding sequence is TGTGCCAGCAACCCTGGAACTAGCGGGGGGGGTGAGCAGTTCTTC. Translated, it gives CASNPGTSGGGEQFF.

This chain links TRBV29-1 with TRBJ1-2; 10 nucleotides match TRBD1. CDR1 and CDR2 from the germline V gene are SQVTM and ANQGSEA. With V trimmed by 5 bases and J by 2 bases, 8 bases remained unmatched. This CDR3 region has 15 residues. The CDR3 is CSVYRQGARNYGYTF. The DNA for the CDR3 is TGCAGCGTTTATCGACAGGGGGCCCGAAACTATGGCTACACCTTC.

The chain carries TRBV10-1 and TRBJ1-4, with unresolved D. The CDR3 spans 13 residues. The V gene's germline CDR1 is WNHNN and CDR2 SYGVQD (reference sequence). Trimming took off 8 bases at V and 8 bases at J, with 15 bases between the two ends. CDR3 amino acids: CASLRIASEKLFF. CDR3 coding DNA: TGCGCCAGCTTACGTATAGCATCGGAAAAACTGTTTTTT.

The chain links TRBV5-1 to TRBJ1-1; no clear D. Deletions cut 6 bases from V and 3 bases from J, with 15 bases between. Germline CDR1 and CDR2: SGHRS and YFSETQ. The CDR3 is made up of 14 amino acids. CDR3 region: CASIAGGGDTEAFF. CDR3 coding DNA: TGCGCCAGCATAGCCGGAGGAGGTGACACTGAAGCTTTCTTT. Combining the CDR3 with reference TRBV5-1 and TRBJ1-1 gives the whole variable domain KAGVTQTPRYLIKTRGQQVTLSCSPISGHRSVSWYQQTPGQGLQFLFEYFSETQRNKGNFPGRFSGRQFSNSRSEMNVSTLELGDSALYLCASIAGGGDTEAFFGQGTRLTVV.

The rearrangement uses TRBV11-3 and TRBJ2-3; possible D gene TRBD2, 5 bases. The CDR3 contains 16 residues. Germline loops: CDR1 SGHNT, CDR2 YENEEA. V gave up 5 bases and J gave up 0 bases, with 15 bases separating them. The CDR3 DNA sequence: TGTGCCAGCAGCCCCTCAGCTAGAGGGAGCACAGATACGCAGTATTTT. It translates to CASSPSARGSTDTQYF.

V is TRBV19 and J is TRBJ1-1; D is unclear. Germline V lookup: CDR1 LNHDA, CDR2 SQIVND (reference sequence). Trimming cost V 0 bases and J 0 bases, with 8 bases left between them. The CDR3 has 15 amino acids. The CDR3 spells CASSIDPSMNTEAFF. The CDR3 DNA reads TGTGCCAGTAGTATAGATCCGTCTATGAACACTGAAGCTTTCTTT.

The rearrangement joins TRBV14 to TRBJ2-2; TRBD1 aligns across 9 bases. V trimming: 2 bases; J trimming: 5 bases; junction bases outside the gene matches: 6. The CDR3 sequence is 16 residues long. Germline V gives CDR1 SGHDN, CDR2 FVKESK. CDR3 coding DNA: TGTGCCAGCAGCCAACGACAGGGGGGTAGTACCGGGGAGCTGTTTTTT. Its protein is CASSQRQGGSTGELFF.

The chain links TRBV9 to TRBJ1-2; 7 bases fit TRBD1. The CDR3 has 14 amino acids. Germline assignment: CDR1 SGDLS and CDR2 YYNGEE. The V segment lost 3 bases and the J segment 5 bases; nucleotides outside the gene matches: 7. The CDR3 nucleotides are TGTGCCAGCAGCGAGGATCCAGGGGGGTATGGCTACACCTTC. It encodes CASSEDPGGYGYTF.